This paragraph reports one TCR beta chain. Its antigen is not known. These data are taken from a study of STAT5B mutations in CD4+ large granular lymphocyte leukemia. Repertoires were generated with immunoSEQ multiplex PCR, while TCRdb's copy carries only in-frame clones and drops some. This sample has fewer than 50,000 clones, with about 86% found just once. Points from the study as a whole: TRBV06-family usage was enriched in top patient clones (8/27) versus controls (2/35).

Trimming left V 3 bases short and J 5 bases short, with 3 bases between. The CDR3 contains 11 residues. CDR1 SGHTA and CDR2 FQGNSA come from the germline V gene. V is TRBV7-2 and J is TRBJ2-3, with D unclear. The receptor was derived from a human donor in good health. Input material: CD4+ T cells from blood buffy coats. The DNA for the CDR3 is TGTGCCAGCAGCTTCATAGATACGCAGTATTTT. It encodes CASSFIDTQYF.